This TCR beta chain comes out of a study of blood T cell repertoires in COVID-19. Study details: Researchers got acute and convalescent COVID-19 samples from the United States, Italy and Spain. T cells, B-cell-depleted T cells, or PBMCs provided the cDNA or gDNA that served as material.

Germline V gene lookup returns CDR1 MDHEN and CDR2 SYDVKM. CDR3 size: 15 residues. V was cut by 4 bases and J by 3 bases, with 16 bases left in between. Original processing methods: Using reference gene primer amplification, nucleated cell counts were estimated. Produced via immunoSEQ multiplex PCR; TCRdb's table is partial and in-frame only. D and trimming come from the DNA, and the V and J calls and clone size come from that table. The sample holds hundreds of thousands of clones, 84% seen once. The receptor comes from a human donor in a cohort sampled during active COVID-19. Material for sequencing was peripheral blood. The chain combines TRBV28 with TRBJ2-7, with D perhaps TRBD1 (7 bases). The CDR3 nucleotides read TGTGCCAGCAGTTCCCCAGGAGGGGGCAGCTACGAGCAGTACTTC. Its protein is CASSSPGGGSYEQYF.